The TCR beta chain described here comes from a study of post-analysis software for immune sequencing data. Unique molecular identifiers were present in the TCR beta cDNA libraries. Once roughly 0.85 to 11 million T cells were used, about 510,000 cDNA molecules resulted. One entry per CDR3 protein, called by TCRdb with MiXCR from the PCR reads. The repertoire holds some 260,000 distinct CDR3 sequences, 35% to 40% seen once, with 4% to 6% in the top ten. The sample holds many counts of this clonotype. Its antigen is undetermined. Whole-study results and caveats: Batch-matched samples strongly co-clustered by F measure. Controls showed significantly higher normalized Chao1 diversity than did multiple sclerosis patients. With TRBV5-6, TRBV5-1 and TRBV20-1 included, about five TRBV segments were more frequent in patients than in controls.

The length of the CDR3 is 19 residues. From germline, CDR1 is SQVTM and CDR2 ANQGSEA. After removal of 1 base from V and 3 bases from J, the junction contained 11 bases not matched to a gene. This chain connects TRBV29-1 to TRBJ2-1; 14 positions match TRBD2. The sample taken for sequencing was blood. This TCR came from a girl under 18 with multiple sclerosis. Here the CDR3 reads CSVEAHPGLAGANYNEQFF. DNA for the CDR3: TGCAGCGTTGAAGCCCATCCGGGACTAGCGGGGGCTAACTACAATGAGCAGTTCTTC.